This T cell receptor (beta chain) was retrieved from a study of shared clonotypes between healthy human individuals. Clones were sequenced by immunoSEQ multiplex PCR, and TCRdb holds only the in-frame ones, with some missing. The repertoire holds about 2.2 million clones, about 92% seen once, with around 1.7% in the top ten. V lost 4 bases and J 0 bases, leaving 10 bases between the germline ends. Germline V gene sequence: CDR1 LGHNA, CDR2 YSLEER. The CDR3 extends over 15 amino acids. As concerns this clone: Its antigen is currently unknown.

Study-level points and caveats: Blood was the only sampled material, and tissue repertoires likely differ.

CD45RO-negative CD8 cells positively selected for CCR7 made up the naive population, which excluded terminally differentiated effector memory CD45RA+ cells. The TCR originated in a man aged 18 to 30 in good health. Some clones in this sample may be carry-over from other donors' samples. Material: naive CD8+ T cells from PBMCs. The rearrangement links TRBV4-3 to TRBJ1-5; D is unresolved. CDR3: CASSPTFYSNQPQHF. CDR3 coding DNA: TGCGCCAGCAGCCCGACATTTTATAGCAATCAGCCCCAGCATTTT.